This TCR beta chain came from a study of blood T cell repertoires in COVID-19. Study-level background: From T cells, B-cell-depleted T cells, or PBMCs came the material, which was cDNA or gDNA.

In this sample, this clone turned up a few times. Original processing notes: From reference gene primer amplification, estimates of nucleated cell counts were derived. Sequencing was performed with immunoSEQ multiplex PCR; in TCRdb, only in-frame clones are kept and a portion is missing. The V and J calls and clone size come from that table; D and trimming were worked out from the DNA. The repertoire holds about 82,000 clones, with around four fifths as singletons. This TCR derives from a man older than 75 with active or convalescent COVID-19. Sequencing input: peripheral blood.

The CDR3 nucleotides are TGTGCCAGCAGCCCAACTTTAAACACCATATATTTT. It translates to CASSPTLNTIYF. V is TRBV11-3 and J is TRBJ1-3; unclear D gene. CDR1 is SGHNT and CDR2 is YENEEA in the germline V gene. The CDR3 is 12 amino acids. V dropped 5 bases and J dropped 6 bases, with 8 bases sitting between them.